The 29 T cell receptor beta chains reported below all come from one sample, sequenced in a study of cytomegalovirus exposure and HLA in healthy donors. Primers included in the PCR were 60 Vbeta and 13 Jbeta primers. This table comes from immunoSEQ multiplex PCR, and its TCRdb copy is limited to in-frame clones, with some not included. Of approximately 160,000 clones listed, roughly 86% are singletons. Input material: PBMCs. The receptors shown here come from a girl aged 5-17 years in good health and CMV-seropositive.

The CDR3 spells CASSFSGMVSYNSPLHF. The CDR3 nucleotides read TGTGCCAGCAGCTTCTCAGGGATGGTTAGCTATAATTCACCCCTCCACTTT. This chain connects TRBV7-2 to TRBJ1-6; the D gene is possibly TRBD1 (5 bases). Between the trimmed V and J ends, which lost 3 bases and 3 bases, there was a span of 15 bases. The germline V gene has CDR1 SGHTA and CDR2 FQGNSA. This CDR3 has 17 residues.

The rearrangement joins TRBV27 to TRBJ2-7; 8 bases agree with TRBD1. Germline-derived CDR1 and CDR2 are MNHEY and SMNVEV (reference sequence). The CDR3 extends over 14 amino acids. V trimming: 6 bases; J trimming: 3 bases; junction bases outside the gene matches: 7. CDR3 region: CASRLDRVNYEQYF. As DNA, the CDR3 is TGTGCCAGCAGGTTGGACAGGGTTAACTACGAGCAGTACTTC.

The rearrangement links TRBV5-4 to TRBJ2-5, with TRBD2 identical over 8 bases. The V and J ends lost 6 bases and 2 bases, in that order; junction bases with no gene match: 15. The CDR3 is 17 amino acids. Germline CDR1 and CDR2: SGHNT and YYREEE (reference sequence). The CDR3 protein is CASIQSSSGGLQETQYF. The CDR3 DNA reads TGTGCCAGCATACAATCCTCCAGCGGGGGCCTGCAAGAGACCCAGTACTTC.

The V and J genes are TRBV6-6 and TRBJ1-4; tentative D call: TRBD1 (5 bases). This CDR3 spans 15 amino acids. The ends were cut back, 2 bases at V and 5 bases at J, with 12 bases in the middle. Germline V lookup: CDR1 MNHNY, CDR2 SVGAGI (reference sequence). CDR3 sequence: CASSYEGRMNEKLFF. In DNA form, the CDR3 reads TGTGCCAGCAGTTACGAGGGGAGGATGAATGAAAAACTGTTTTTT.

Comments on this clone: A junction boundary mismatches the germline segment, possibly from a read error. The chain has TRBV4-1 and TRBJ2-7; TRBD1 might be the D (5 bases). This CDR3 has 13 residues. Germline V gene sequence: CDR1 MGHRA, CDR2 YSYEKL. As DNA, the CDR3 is TGCGCCAGCAGCCAGTGGACAACCTACGAGCAGCACTTC. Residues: CASSQWTTYEQHF.

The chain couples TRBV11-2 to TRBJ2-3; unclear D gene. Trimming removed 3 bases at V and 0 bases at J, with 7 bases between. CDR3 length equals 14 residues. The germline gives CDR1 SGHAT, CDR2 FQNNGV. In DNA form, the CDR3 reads TGTGCCAGCAGCTTGAGACTCAGCACAGATACGCAGTATTTT. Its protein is CASSLRLSTDTQYF.

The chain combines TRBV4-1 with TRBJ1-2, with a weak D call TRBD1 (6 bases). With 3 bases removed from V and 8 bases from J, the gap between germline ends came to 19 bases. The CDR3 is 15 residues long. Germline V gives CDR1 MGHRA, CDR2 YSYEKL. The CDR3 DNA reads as TGCGCCAGCAGCCACCCCGCTAAGGGGGAAACCGGCTACACCTTC. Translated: CASSHPAKGETGYTF.

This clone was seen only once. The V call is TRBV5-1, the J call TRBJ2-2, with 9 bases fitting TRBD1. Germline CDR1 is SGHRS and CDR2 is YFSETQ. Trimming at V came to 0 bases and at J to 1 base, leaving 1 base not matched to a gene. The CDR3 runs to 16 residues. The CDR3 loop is CASSLATGGNTGELFF. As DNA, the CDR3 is TGCGCCAGCAGCTTGGCGACAGGGGGGAACACCGGGGAGCTGTTTTTT.

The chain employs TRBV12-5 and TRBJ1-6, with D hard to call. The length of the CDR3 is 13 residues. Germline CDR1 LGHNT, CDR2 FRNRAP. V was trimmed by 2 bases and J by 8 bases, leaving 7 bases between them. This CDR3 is CASGLREDSPLHF. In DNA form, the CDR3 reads TGTGCTAGTGGTTTGAGAGAGGATTCACCCCTCCACTTT.

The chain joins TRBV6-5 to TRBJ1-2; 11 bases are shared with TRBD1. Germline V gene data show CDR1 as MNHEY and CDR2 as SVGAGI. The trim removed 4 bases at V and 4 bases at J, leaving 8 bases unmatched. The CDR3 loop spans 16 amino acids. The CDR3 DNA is TGTGCCAGCAGTTTAGGACAGGGGGCTTCAGGCTATGGCTACACCTTC. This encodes CASSLGQGASGYGYTF.

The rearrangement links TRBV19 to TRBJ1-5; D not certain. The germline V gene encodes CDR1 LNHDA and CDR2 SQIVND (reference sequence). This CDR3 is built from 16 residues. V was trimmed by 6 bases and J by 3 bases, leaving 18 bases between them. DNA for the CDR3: TGTGCCAGTAGCCTCCGGGAAATAGGATCCAATCAGCCCCAGCATTTT. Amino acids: CASSLREIGSNQPQHF.

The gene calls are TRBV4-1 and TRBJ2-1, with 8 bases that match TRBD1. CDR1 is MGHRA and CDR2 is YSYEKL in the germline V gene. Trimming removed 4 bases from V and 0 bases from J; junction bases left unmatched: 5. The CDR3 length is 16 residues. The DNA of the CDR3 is TGCGCCAGCAGCCGGACAGGGAGCTCCTCCTACAATGAGCAGTTCTTC. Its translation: CASSRTGSSSYNEQFF.

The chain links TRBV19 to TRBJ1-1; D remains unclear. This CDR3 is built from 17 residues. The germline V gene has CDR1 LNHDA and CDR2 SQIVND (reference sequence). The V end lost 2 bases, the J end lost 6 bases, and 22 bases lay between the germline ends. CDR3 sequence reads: CASSIRYSGRDMAEAFF. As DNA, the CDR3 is TGTGCCAGTAGTATAAGGTACTCGGGGAGGGATATGGCTGAAGCTTTCTTT.

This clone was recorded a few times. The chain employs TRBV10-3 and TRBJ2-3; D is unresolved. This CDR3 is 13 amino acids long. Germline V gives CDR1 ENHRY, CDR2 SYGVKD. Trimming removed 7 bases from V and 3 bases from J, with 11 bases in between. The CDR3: CAIIVEATDTQYF. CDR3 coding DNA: TGTGCCATCATTGTCGAGGCTACAGATACGCAGTATTTT.

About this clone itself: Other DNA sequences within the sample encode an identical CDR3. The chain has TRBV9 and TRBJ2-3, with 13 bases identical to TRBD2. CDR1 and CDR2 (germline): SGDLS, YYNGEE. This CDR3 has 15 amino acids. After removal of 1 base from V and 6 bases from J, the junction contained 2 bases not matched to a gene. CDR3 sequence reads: CASSVTSGGADTQYF. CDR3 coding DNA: TGTGCCAGCAGCGTAACTAGCGGGGGGGCGGATACGCAGTATTTT.

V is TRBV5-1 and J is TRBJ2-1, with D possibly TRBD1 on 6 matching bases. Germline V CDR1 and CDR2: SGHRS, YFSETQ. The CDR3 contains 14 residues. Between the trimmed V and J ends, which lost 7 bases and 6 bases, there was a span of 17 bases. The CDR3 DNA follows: TGCGCCAGCTCAAGAGGAACAGGGACCAATGAGCAGTTCTTC. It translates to CASSRGTGTNEQFF. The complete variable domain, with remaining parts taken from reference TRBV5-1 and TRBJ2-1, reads KAGVTQTPRYLIKTRGQQVTLSCSPISGHRSVSWYQQTPGQGLQFLFEYFSETQRNKGNFPGRFSGRQFSNSRSEMNVSTLELGDSALYLCASSRGTGTNEQFFGPGTRLTVL.

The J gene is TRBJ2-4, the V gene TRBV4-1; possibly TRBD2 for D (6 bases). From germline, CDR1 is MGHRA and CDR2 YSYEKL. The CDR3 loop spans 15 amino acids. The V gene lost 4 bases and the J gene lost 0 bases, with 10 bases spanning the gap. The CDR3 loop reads CASSPRGLAKNIQYF. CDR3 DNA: TGCGCCAGCAGCCCCCGGGGGTTAGCCAAAAACATTCAGTACTTC.

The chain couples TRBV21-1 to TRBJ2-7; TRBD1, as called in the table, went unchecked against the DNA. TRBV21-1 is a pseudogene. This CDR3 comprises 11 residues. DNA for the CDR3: TGTGCCAGCAGTGTCGACAGGGGATTACCTTTC. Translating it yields CASSVDRGLPF.

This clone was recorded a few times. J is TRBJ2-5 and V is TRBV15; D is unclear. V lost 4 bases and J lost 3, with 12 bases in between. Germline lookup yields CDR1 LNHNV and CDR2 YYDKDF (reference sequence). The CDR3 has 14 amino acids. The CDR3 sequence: CATSMGLQKETQYF. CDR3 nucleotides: TGTGCCACCAGCATGGGCTTACAGAAAGAGACCCAGTACTTC.

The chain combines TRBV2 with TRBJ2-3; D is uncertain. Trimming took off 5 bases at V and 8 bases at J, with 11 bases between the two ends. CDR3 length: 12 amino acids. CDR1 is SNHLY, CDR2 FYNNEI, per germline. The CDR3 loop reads CASSSSTGTQYF. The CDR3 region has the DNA TGTGCCAGCAGTTCCAGCACGGGTACGCAGTATTTT. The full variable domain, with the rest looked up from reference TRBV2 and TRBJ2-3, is EPEVTQTPSHQVTQMGQEVILRCVPISNHLYFYWYRQILGQKVEFLVSFYNNEISEKSEIFDDQFSVERPDGSNFTLKIRSTKLEDSAMYFCASSSSTGTQYFGPGTRLTVL.

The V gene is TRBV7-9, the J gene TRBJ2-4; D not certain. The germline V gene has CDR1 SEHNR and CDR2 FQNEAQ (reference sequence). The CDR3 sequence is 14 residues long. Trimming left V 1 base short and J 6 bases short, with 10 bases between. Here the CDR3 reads CASSLEVGRNIQYF. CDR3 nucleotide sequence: TGTGCCAGCAGCTTAGAAGTTGGCAGAAACATTCAGTACTTC.

The CDR3 loop is CSVVTEYNYGYTF. In DNA, the CDR3 is TGCAGCGTTGTAACAGAGTATAACTATGGCTACACCTTC. This chain uses TRBV29-1 with TRBJ1-2; D remains ambiguous. The CDR3 consists of 13 residues. Between the trimmed V and J ends, which lost 4 bases and 1 base, there was a span of 10 bases. The germline gives CDR1 SQVTM, CDR2 ANQGSEA.

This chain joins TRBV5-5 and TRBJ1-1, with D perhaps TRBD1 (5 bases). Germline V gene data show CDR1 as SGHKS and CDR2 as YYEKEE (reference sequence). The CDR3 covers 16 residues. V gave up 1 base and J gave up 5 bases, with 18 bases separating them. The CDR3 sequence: CASSLSLGQGGTEAFF. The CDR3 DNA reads TGTGCCAGCAGCTTGTCGTTAGGGCAGGGAGGAACTGAAGCTTTCTTT.

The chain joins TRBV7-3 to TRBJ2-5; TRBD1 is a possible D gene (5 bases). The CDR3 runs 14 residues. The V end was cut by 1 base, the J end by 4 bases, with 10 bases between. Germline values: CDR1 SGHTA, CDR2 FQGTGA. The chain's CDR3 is CASSLRGRAETQYF. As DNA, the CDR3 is TGTGCCAGCAGCTTAAGGGGCAGGGCAGAGACCCAGTACTTC.

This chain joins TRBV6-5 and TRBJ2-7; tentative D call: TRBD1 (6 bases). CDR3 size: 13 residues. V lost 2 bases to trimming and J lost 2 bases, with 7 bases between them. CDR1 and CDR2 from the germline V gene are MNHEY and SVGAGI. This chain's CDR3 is CASSYGTTYEQYF. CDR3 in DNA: TGTGCCAGCAGTTACGGGACAACCTACGAGCAGTACTTC.

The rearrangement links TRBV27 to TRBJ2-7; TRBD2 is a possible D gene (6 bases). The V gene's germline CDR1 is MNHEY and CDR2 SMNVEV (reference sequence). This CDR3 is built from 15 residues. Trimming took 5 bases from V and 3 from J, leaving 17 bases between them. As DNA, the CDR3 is TGTGCCAGCAGTGCGCCCTCCCGGGGACTCTACGAGCAGTACTTC. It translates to CASSAPSRGLYEQYF.

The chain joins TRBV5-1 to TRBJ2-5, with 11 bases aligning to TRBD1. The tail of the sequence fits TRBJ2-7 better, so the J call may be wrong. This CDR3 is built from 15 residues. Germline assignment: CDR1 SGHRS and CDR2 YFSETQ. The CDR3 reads CASSAGTGGNYEQYF. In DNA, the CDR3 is TGCGCCAGCAGCGCGGGGACAGGGGGAAACTACGAGCAGTACTTC.

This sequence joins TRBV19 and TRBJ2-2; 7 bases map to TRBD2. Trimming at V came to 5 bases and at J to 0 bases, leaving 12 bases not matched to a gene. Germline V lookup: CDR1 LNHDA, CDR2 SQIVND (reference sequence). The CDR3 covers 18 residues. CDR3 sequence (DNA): TGTGCCAGTAGTCAACTGGGGCAGGGACTAACGAACACCGGGGAGCTGTTTTTT. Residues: CASSQLGQGLTNTGELFF.

CDR3 in amino acids: CASTLGRGRQGGYTF. CDR3 sequence (DNA): TGTGCCAGCACCCTAGGAAGGGGGCGCCAGGGGGGCTACACCTTC. The rearrangement joins TRBV5-6 to TRBJ1-2; TRBD1 matches at 7 bases. Germline CDR1 SGHDT, CDR2 YYEEEE. The trim removed 6 bases at V and 8 bases at J, leaving 16 bases unmatched. The CDR3 has 15 amino acids.